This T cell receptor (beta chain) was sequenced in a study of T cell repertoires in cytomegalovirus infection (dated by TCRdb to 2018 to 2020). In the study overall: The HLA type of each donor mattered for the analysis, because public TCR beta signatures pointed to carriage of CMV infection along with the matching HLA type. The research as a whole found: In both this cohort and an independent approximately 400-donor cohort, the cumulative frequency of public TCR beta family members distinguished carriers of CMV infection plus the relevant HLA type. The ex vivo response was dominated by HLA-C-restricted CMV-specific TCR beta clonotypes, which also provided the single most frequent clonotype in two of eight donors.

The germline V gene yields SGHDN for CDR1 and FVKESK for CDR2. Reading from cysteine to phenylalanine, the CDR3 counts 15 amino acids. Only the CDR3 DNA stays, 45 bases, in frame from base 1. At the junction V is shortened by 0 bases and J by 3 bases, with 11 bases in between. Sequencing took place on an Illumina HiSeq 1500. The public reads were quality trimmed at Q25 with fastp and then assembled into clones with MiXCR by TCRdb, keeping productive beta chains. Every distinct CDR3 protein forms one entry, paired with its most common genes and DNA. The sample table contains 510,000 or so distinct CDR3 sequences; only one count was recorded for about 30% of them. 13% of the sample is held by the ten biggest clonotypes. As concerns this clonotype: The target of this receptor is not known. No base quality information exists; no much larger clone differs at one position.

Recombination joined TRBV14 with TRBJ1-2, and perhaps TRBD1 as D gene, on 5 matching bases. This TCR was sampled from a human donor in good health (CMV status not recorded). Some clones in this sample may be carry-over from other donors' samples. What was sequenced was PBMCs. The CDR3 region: CASSQDFGRDYGYTF. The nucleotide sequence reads TGTGCCAGCAGCCAAGATTTTGGCAGGGACTATGGCTACACCTTC.